One T cell receptor beta chain is described in this entry. Its antigen is undetermined. Extractions gave at least 5 micrograms of total RNA per sample. The sample comes from a study of blood T cells in healthy people across ages. Findings and limits, study-wide: One million T cells yielded diversity estimates that were considered underestimates.

The CDR3 consists of 17 residues. Between the trimmed V and J ends, which lost 2 bases and 5 bases, there was a span of 21 bases. A second PCR, run for about 6 to 11 cycles, used a sample-barcoded 5' primer plus a J-beta primer mix. Via MiXCR, TCRdb re-called the 5' RACE reads, giving one row per CDR3 protein. The sample holds about 760,000 distinct CDR3 sequences; approximately 53% are singletons and the top ten take 25% to 30%. Sequenced: blood. The V and J genes are TRBV12-3 or TRBV12-4 and TRBJ2-5, with D possibly being TRBD2 (7 bases). The receptor's source is a man aged 35-49 years in good health. In DNA, the CDR3 is TGTGCCAGCAGTTTACTGAGGGGGGGCCCTTCGTCGGAGACCCAGTACTTC. Protein: CASSLLRGGPSSETQYF.